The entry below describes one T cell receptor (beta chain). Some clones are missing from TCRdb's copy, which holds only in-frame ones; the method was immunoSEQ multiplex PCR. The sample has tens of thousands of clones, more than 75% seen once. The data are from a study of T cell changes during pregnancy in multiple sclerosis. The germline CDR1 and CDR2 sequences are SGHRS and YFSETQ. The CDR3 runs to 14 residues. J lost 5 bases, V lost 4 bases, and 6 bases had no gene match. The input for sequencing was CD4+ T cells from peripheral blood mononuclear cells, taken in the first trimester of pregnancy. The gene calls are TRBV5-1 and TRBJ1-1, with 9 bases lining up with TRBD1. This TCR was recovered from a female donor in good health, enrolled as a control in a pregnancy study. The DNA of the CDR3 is TGCGCCAGCAGCCCGGGACAGGGTAGGACTGAAGCTTTCTTT. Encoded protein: CASSPGQGRTEAFF.